Here is one T cell receptor beta chain with its context. The target of this receptor is not known. Base qualities are not at hand, and no much larger clone is one base apart. The data stem from a study of cytomegalovirus exposure and HLA in healthy donors (dated by TCRdb to 2016 to 2017). Regarding the complete study: In an earlier analysis of about 560 of the donors, approximately 260 Gb of sequence data and 120 million or so unique TCR beta sequences from 180 million or so T cells were reported. Rather than using new phenotypic data, the later analysis identified candidate immune exposures from TCR beta sequences and from how often those sequences occurred across donors. A separate validation cohort of over a hundred different subjects was used in addition to the 666-subject first cohort. Alongside the repertoire data, information on donor age, sex, ethnicity and CMV serostatus was compiled. To predict cytomegalovirus infection status, the study combined high-throughput TCR immunosequencing, statistical association of individual TCRs with disease status, and machine learning. An earlier analysis of 587 of the donors used high-throughput TCR beta sequencing to judge whether each TCR beta V gene segment behaved as functional or pseudogenic. Typing coverage varied by locus: roughly 620-640 donors for A, B, C, DRB1 and DQB1; roughly 560 for DQA1; more than 600 for DPA1; about 450 for DPB1. The study was designed to test whether signatures of past pathogen exposure could be identified by cataloging public T cell receptors. Because of strong linkage in the cohort, 4 to 6 DR-DQ haplotypes were treated as single units for association and clustering. Among over 350 genotyped donors of the cohort, an average of 235,054 unique TCR beta nucleotide sequences were sequenced per donor, roughly 18% of them non-productive. Genome-wide SNP genotypes for about 65% of the 666 donors were used in a later genetic analysis, which treated that subset as a discovery cohort. All discovery cohort repertoires had been generated on a single sequencing platform. In a later analysis, previously published TCR beta repertoires from 550 to 700 donors were re-analyzed and high-resolution HLA genotyping was added so that TCR occurrence patterns could be studied. Using immunosequencing, the study profiled T cell repertoires from 550 to 750 subjects and related those repertoires to cytomegalovirus serostatus. Among the roughly 400 genotyped donors, more than 70% belonged to the genetic ancestry cluster associated with self-reported Caucasian donors. Both class I and class II loci were covered by HLA typing, at four-digit resolution. An early release that covered around 590 HLA-typed donors contained 250 to 350 gigabases of sequencing data and 75 million to 100 million unique TCR sequences. Here is what the overall study found, with its caveats: A later analysis found that TCR association rates varied across HLA loci, with DRB1 alleles showing the most associated TCRs and HLA-C alleles the fewest. Most TCR sequences were observed very rarely across donors, whereas some public TCRs were present in many individuals. According to a later analysis, parvovirus B19, influenza, CMV and Epstein-Barr virus appeared linked to several top co-occurrence clusters. Assigning TCR associations to individual alleles was difficult when HLA alleles, especially DR and DQ, strongly co-occurred. In a later analysis, HLA-associated TCR beta chains were found to be more clonally expanded and to have lower generation probabilities than equally common non-associated chains. At a false discovery rate of 0.05, a later analysis linked 15,000 to 20,000 TCR beta sequences to specific HLA alleles. According to a later analysis, most CMV-associated TCR beta chains appeared to be HLA-restricted, and the HLA associations seemed to be driven largely by CMV exposure. Roughly uniform sequencing depth across donors was assumed in presence/absence analyses, although this assumption may not hold. Immune exposure information for the cohort was limited to CMV serostatus. The classifier was reported to diagnose cytomegalovirus status with high specificity and sensitivity in both the original cohort and the validation cohort. Three of the identified cytomegalovirus-associated TCR beta chains were confirmed in vitro to be specific for cytomegalovirus antigens. Linkage disequilibrium might explain the correlated functional status among segregating V segments, but an unknown experimental factor could not be excluded. In the study, some 160 TCR beta chains were listed as associated with cytomegalovirus. Because counts were too low, roughly 16 rarely observed V segments, including chromosome 9 orphons, were excluded from the earlier analysis of roughly 580 of the donors. A further reported finding was that TCR beta sequences accurately predicted the HLA-A and HLA-B alleles for most subjects in the first cohort. According to the authors, the approach could potentially be generalized to other disease states and immunological phenotypes. An association between a missense DCLRE1C variant and V-gene and J-gene trimming of TCR beta chains was found in a later genetic analysis and replicated in an independent cohort. Broadly in line with IMGT annotations, most TCR beta V segments showed up in productive rearrangements about 87% or about 30% of the time in an earlier analysis of roughly 590 of the donors. The cohort was sequenced for TCR beta chains only, and without alpha or paired-chain data the features that could be detected were limited. Because HLA typing was missing for some donors at each locus, association tests included only the typed subset. Some IMGT-functional V segments, including TRBV6-2 and TRBV6-3, could not be told apart with the 87-base-pair reads, so those segments were excluded. A group of highly shared sequence variants was considered likely to be a technical artifact of the sequencing pipeline. Compared with the approximately 720-donor mean, donors in an Asian-associated ancestry cluster had fewer N-insertions in productive TCRs, according to a later genetic analysis.

The cohort consisted of 600 to 700 healthy bone marrow donors. At the time of sampling, every cohort member was nominally healthy, though immune exposures that went unrecorded were likely present. The donor tested CMV seropositive and was one of the 289 seropositive cohort members. A peripheral blood sample was collected from each donor, and TCR beta sequencing was performed on peripheral blood mononuclear cells. Genomic DNA extraction from the blood cell samples was performed with the Qiagen DNeasy Blood Extraction Kit. CDR1 and CDR2 are read off the germline V gene as SGHTA and FQGTGA. The CDR3 runs 15 amino acids, cysteine and phenylalanine included. The retained sequence is limited to the CDR3, 45 bases, with the frame set at the first base. V and J lose 2 bases and 7 bases, and a span of 15 bases separates them. Library construction relied on the immunoSEQ multiplex PCR assay. The multiplex PCR relied on a mix of 60 forward primers for TCR Vbeta segments and 13 reverse primers for TCR Jbeta segments. Amplification of the CDR3 region of rearranged TCR beta genes was performed with a multiplex PCR assay on genomic DNA. The amplified TCR beta libraries were sequenced on the Illumina HiSeq System as 87-base-pair reads. Per the source publication's procedure: Across the 670 or so repertoires, a later analysis counted roughly 84 million unique TCR beta chains, about 10 million of which were shared by at least two donors. Raw reads were error-corrected and collapsed into unique sequences by a nearest-neighbor algorithm in which closely related sequences were merged to remove PCR and sequencing errors. CDR3 sequences were aligned to IMGT reference sequences to assign V, D and J gene segments. For a sequence to be retained, a match of at least six nucleotides was required to both a V gene segment and a J gene segment. A rearrangement counted as productive if the CDR3 had no stop codons and remained in frame with V and J, and every other rearrangement counted as non-productive. CDR3 was defined by IMGT convention, running from the second conserved V-encoded cysteine to the conserved J-encoded phenylalanine. Sequences without an unambiguous match to a single V gene segment were excluded from the earlier analysis of approximately 560 of the donors. In an earlier analysis of approximately 550 of the donors, V segments were called functional above 56.7% productive rearrangements and were called segregating when the between-donor standard deviation exceeded 5%. A statistical classification framework was built for diagnosing cytomegalovirus status from the catalog of TCR beta chain sequences. In a later analysis, TCR nucleotide sequences were compared against IMGT/GENE-DB human TR gene sequences so that V and J genes could be assigned. The TCRdist pipeline was used in a later analysis to assign CDR3 sequences and most-parsimonious VDJ recombination scenarios. A later analysis defined each TCR beta chain by its CDR3 amino acid sequence plus V-gene family, and excluded reads lacking a unique V-gene family. A later analysis removed 500 to 600 highly shared, low-generation-probability nucleotide sequences to deal with suspected cross-contamination and a sequencing artifact. A later analysis calculated a clonal expansion index for each public chain from normalized within-repertoire ranks of inferred template counts. In a later analysis, generation probabilities were computed with a VDJ recombination model fitted to out-of-frame rearrangements, and the resulting probabilities were checked against IGoR. In a later analysis, hypergeometric tests were used to score TCR-TCR, TCR-HLA and TCR-CMV co-occurrence, with a repertoire-size bias correction applied to TCR pairs. A later analysis estimated false discovery rates by permuting HLA or CMV assignments 20 times. In a later analysis, co-occurring TCRs were grouped using DBSCAN, with TCRdist sequence similarity added in when clustering inside HLA-allele-positive subsets. Repertoires with fewer than 30,000 or more than 120,000 public chains were left out of co-occurrence clustering, as were about five repertoires with anomalous nucleotide sharing. As stored in TCRdb, this immuneACCESS dataset retains in-frame rearrangements with V and J assigned. A fraction of the clones does not appear; measured against another copy, unresolved V genes explain less than half of the discrepancy, and the remainder lacks a known reason. The DNA was the basis for D and trimming; V, J and clone size are from that table. The table for this sample lists about 72,000 clones; around 64% of them were counted only once. Roughly a fifth of the sample lies in the top ten.

What was sequenced was PBMCs. This clonotype originated in a middle-aged man in good health and CMV-seropositive. The rearranged chain carries TRBV7-3 and TRBJ2-1, with the D gene not clear enough to name. Read as DNA, the sequence is TGTGCCAGCAGCTTATCCTCGATGGCCGGGAATGAGCAGTTCTTC. It specifies CASSLSSMAGNEQFF.